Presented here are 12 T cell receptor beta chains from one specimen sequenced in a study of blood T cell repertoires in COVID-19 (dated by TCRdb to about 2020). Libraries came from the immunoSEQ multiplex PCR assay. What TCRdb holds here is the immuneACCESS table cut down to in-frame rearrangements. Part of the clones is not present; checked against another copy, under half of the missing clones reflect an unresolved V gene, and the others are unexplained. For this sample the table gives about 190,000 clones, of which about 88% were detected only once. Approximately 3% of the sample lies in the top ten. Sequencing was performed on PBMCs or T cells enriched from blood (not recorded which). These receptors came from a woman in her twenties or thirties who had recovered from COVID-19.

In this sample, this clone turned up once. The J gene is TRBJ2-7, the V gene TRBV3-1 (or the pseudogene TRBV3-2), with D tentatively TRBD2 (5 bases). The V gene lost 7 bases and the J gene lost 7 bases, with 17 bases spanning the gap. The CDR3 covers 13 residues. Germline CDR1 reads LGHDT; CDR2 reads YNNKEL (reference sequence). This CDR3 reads CASTSTRTGEQYF. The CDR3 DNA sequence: TGTGCCAGCACCTCCACTCGGACGGGGGAGCAGTACTTC.

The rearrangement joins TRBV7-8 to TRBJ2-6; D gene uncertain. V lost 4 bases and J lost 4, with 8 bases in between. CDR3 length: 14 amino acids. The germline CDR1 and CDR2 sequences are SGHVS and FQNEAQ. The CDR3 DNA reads TGTGCCAGCAGCTCCCAGTCCGGGGCCAACGTCCTGACTTTC. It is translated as CASSSQSGANVLTF.

CDR3 sequence: CASSSNRVGFYEQYF. CDR3 DNA: TGTGCCAGCAGTTCCAACAGGGTAGGGTTCTACGAGCAGTACTTC. The J gene is TRBJ2-7, the V gene TRBV27, with D perhaps TRBD1 (6 bases). The germline V and J ends were trimmed by 4 bases and 3 bases, with 16 bases remaining between them. CDR1 MNHEY and CDR2 SMNVEV come from the germline V gene (reference sequence). The CDR3 covers 15 residues.

The CDR3 coding sequence is TGTGCCAGCAGTGGAGGGACAGGCTATGGCTACACCTTC. The encoded protein is CASSGGTGYGYTF. The chain links TRBV25-1 to TRBJ1-2; 8 bases agree with TRBD1. The V and J ends lost 4 bases and 4 bases, in that order; junction bases with no gene match: 2. The CDR3 runs 13 residues. Germline CDR1 and CDR2: MGHDK and SYGVNS.

The CDR3 nucleotides read TGTGCCAGCAGCGCAGGGGGCGGGAGCCACGAGCAGTACTTC. It yields the protein CASSAGGGSHEQYF. This chain links TRBV9 with TRBJ2-7; TRBD1 is a possible D gene (8 bases). The germline V and J ends were trimmed by 3 bases and 5 bases, with 15 bases remaining between them. The CDR3 has 14 residues. CDR1 is SGDLS and CDR2 is YYNGEE in the germline V gene.

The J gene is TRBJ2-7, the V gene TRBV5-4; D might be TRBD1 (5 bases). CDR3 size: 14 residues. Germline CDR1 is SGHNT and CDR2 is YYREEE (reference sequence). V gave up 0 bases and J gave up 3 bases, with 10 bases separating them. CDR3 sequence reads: CASSLDRSVYEQYV. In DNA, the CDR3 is TGTGCCAGCAGCTTGGACAGGAGTGTCTACGAGCAGTACGTC.

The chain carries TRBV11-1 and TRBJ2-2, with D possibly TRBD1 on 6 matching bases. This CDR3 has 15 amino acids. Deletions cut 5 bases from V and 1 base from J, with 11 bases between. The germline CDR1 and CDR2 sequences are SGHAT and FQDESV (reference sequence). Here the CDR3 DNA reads TGTGCCAGCAGCACCGGGACACTGAACACCGGGGAGCTGTTTTTT. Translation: CASSTGTLNTGELFF.

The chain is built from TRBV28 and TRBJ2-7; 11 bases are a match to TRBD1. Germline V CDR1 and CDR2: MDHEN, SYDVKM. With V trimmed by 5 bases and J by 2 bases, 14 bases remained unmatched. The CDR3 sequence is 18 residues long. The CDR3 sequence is CASSTAVFGTGGAYEQYV. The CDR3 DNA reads TGTGCCAGCAGTACGGCCGTTTTCGGGACAGGGGGAGCCTACGAGCAGTACGTC.

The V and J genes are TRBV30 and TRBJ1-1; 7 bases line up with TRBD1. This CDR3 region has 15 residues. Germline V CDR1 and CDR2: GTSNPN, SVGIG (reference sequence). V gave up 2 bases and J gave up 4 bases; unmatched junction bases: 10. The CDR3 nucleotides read TGTGCCTGGAGTACTAGACAGGGTGGGGGCACTGAAGCTTTCTTT. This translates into CAWSTRQGGGTEAFF. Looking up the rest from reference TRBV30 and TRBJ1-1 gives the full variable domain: SQTIHQWPATLVQPVGSPLSLECTVEGTSNPNLYWYRQAAGRGLQLLFYSVGIGQISSEVPQNLSASRPQDRQFILSSKKLLLSDSGFYLCAWSTRQGGGTEAFFGQGTRLTVV.

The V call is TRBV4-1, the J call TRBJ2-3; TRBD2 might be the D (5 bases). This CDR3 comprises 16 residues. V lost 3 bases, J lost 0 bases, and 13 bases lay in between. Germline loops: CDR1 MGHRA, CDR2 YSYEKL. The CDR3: CASSQQDLISTDTQYF. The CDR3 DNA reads TGCGCCAGCAGCCAGCAGGACTTGATTAGCACAGATACGCAGTATTTT.

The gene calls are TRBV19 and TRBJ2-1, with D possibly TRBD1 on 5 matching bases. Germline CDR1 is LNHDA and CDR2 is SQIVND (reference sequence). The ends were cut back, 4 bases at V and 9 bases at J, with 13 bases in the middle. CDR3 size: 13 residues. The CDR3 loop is CASSRGHPGEQFF. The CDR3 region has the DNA TGTGCCAGTAGTAGAGGACATCCCGGTGAGCAGTTCTTC.

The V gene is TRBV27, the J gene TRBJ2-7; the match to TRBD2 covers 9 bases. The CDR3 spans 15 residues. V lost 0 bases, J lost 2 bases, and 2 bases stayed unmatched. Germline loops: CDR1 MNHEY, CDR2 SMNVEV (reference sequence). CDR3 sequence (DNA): TGTGCCAGCAGTTTATCGGGCGGGGGGGCCTACGAGCAGTACGTC. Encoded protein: CASSLSGGGAYEQYV.